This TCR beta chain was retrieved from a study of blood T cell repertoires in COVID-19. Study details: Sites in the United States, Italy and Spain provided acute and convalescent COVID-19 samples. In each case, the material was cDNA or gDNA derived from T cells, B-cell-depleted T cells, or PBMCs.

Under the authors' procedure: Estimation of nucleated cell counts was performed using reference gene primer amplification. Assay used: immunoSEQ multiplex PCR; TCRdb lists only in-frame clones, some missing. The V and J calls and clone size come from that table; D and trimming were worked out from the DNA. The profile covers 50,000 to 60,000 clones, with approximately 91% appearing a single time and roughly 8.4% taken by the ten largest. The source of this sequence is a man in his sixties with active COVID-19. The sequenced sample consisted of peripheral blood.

This chain's CDR3 is CASSNRPGQGALNTEAFF. CDR3 DNA: TGTGCCAGTAGTAACCGACCGGGACAGGGGGCACTGAACACTGAAGCTTTCTTT. The chain employs TRBV19 and TRBJ1-1; 12 bases fit TRBD1. CDR3 length equals 18 residues. Per germline, CDR1 LNHDA and CDR2 SQIVND (reference sequence). Losses at the gene ends were 4 bases for V and 0 bases for J; bases not matched to a gene: 9.